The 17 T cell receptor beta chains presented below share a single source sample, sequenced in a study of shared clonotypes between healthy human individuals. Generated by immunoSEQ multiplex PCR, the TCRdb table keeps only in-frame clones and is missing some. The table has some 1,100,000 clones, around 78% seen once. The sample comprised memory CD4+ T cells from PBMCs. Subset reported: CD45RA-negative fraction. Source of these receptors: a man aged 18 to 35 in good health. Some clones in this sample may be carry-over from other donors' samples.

The CDR3 bases are TGCGCCAGCAGCCAACAGACAGAGGGGTGGGATACGCAGTATTTT. This encodes CASSQQTEGWDTQYF. V and J are TRBV4-3 and TRBJ2-3, with D perhaps given as TRBD1 or TRBD2 (5 bases each). V lost 2 bases, J lost 6 bases, and 15 bases lay in between. Germline lookup yields CDR1 LGHNA and CDR2 YSLEER. There are 15 residues in the CDR3.

Here the CDR3 DNA reads TGCGCCAGCAGCTTGGGTGGAGGGAAAGCTTTCTTT. Its protein product is CASSLGGGKAFF. The chain combines TRBV5-1 with TRBJ1-1; D is ambiguous. The CDR3 runs 12 residues. Germline V CDR1 and CDR2: SGHRS, YFSETQ. The V end was cut by 0 bases, the J end by 9 bases, with 9 bases between. The whole variable domain, filled in from reference TRBV5-1 and TRBJ1-1, reads KAGVTQTPRYLIKTRGQQVTLSCSPISGHRSVSWYQQTPGQGLQFLFEYFSETQRNKGNFPGRFSGRQFSNSRSEMNVSTLELGDSALYLCASSLGGGKAFFGQGTRLTVV.

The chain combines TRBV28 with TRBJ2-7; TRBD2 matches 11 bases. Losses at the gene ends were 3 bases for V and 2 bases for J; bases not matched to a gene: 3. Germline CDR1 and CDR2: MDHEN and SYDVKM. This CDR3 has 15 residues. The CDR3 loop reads CASSLRLAGTYEQYF. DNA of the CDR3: TGTGCCAGCAGTTTGAGACTAGCGGGAACCTACGAGCAGTACTTC.

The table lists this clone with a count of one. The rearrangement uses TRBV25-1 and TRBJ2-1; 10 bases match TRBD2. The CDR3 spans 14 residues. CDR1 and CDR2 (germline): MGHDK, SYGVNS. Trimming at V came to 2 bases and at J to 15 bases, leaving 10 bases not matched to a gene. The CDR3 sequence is CASSELSGGQRRFF. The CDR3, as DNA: TGTGCCAGCAGTGAACTTAGCGGGGGGCAGAGACGGTTCTTC.

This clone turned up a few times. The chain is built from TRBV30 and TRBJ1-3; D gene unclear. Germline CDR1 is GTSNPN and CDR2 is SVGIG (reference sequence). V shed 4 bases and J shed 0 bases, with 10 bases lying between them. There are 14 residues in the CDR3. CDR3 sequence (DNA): TGTGCCTGGACTAAGATCCTCTCTGGAAACACCATATATTTT. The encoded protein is CAWTKILSGNTIYF.

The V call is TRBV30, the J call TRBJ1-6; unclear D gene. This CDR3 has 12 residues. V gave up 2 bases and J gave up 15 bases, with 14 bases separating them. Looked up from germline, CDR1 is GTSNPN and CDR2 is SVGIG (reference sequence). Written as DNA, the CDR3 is TGTGCCTGGAGTAACCCTCGGGGTCTCCTCCACTTT. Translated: CAWSNPRGLLHF.

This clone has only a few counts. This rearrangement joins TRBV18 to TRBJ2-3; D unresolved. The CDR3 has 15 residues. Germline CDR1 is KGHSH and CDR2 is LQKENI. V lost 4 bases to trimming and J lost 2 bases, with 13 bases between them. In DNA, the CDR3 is TGTGCCAGCTCACAATCGGACGGCCTCACAGATACGCAGTATTTT. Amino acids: CASSQSDGLTDTQYF. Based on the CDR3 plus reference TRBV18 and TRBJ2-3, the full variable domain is NAGVMQNPRHLVRRRGQEARLRCSPMKGHSHVYWYRQLPEEGLKFMVYLQKENIIDESGMPKERFSAEFPKEGPSILRIQQVVRGDSAAYFCASSQSDGLTDTQYFGPGTRLTVL.

CDR3 in DNA: TGTGCCAGCAGCTTTTTCGTGAACACTGAAGCTTTCTTT. It yields the protein CASSFFVNTEAFF. The rearrangement links TRBV7-3 to TRBJ1-1; D call uncertain. V was clipped by 3 bases and J by 0 bases, with 5 bases between them. Germline CDR1 SGHTA, CDR2 FQGTGA. The CDR3 spans 13 residues.

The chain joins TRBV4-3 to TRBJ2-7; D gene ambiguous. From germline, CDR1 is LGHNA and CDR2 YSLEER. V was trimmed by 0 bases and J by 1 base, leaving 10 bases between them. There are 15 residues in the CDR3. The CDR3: CASSQDVWNSYEQYF. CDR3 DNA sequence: TGCGCCAGCAGCCAAGATGTTTGGAATTCCTACGAGCAGTACTTC.

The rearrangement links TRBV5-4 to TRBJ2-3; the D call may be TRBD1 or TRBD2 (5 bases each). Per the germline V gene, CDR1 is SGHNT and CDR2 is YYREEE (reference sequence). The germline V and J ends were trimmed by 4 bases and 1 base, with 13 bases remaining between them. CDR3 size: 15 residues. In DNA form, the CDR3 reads TGTGCCAGCAGCCGGGACGCCGGGGGCACAGATACGCAGTATTTT. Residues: CASSRDAGGTDTQYF.

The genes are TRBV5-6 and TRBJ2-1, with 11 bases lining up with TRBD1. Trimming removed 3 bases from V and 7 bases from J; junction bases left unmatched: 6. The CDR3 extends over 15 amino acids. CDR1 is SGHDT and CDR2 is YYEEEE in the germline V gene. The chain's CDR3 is CASSSPDRGPNEQFF. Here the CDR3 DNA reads TGTGCCAGCAGCTCCCCGGACAGGGGGCCGAATGAGCAGTTCTTC.

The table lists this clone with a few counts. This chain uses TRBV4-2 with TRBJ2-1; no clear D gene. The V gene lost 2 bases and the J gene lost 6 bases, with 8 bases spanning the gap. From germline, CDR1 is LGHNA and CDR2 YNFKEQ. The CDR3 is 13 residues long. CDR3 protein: CASSQIPSNEQFF. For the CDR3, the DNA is TGTGCCAGCAGCCAAATCCCGAGCAATGAGCAGTTCTTC.

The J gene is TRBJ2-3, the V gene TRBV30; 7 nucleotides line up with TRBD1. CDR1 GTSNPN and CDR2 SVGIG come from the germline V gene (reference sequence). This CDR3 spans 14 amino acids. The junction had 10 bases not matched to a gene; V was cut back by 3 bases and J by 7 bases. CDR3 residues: CAWRADRRLYTQYF. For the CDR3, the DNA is TGTGCCTGGAGGGCGGACAGGAGATTGTATACGCAGTATTTT.

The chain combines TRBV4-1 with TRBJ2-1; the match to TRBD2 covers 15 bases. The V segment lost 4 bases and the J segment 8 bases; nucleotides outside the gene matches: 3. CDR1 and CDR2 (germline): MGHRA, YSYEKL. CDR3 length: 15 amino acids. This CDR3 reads CASSRTSGRADEQFF. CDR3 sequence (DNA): TGCGCCAGCAGCCGGACTAGCGGGAGGGCCGATGAGCAGTTCTTC.

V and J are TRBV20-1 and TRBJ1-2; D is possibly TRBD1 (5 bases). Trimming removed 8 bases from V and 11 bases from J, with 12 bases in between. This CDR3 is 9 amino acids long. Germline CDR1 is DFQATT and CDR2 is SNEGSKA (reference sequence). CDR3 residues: CSPGVIYTF. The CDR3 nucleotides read TGCAGTCCGGGGGTCATTTACACCTTC.

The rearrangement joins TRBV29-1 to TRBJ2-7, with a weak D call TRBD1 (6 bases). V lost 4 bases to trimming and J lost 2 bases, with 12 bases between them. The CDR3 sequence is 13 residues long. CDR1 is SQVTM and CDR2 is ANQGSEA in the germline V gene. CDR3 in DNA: TGCAGCGTTGCAGGGGCTATAACCTACGAGCAGTACTTC. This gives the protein CSVAGAITYEQYF.

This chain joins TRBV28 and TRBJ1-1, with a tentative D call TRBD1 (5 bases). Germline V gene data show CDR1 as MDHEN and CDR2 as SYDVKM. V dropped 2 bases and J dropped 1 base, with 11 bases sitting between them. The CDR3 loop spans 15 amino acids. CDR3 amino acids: CASSLEFRANTEAFF. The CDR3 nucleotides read TGTGCCAGCAGTTTAGAGTTCAGGGCGAACACTGAAGCTTTCTTT.